The clone carrying this T cell receptor beta chain was recorded a few times. What it recognizes is unknown. The CDR3 is made up of 17 amino acids. Germline lookup yields CDR1 MNHEY and CDR2 SVGEGT. Trimming took 2 bases from V and 1 from J; bases not matched to a gene: 7. The sample is drawn from a study of response to subunit inactivated influenza vaccine. Study conclusions and caveats: Seasonal influenza vaccination, on each occasion, was suggested by the authors to recruit few new T cells.

TCRdb reanalysed the RT-PCR reads using MiXCR and keeps one entry per CDR3 protein. The data show approximately 500,000 distinct CDR3 sequences, approximately 14% seen once. This chain links TRBV6-2 or TRBV6-3 with TRBJ2-1; 8 bases map to TRBD2. The sequencing used PBMCs from blood, collected about 12 days after vaccination. This TCR was sampled from a man over 45 who received an inactivated influenza vaccine. CDR3 sequence reads: CASSYPSGGGSYNEQFF. DNA of the CDR3: TGTGCCAGCAGTTACCCGAGCGGGGGCGGGTCCTACAATGAGCAGTTCTTC.